The 20 T cell receptor beta chains given below trace back to one sample, sequenced in a study of cytomegalovirus exposure and HLA in healthy donors. This table comes from immunoSEQ multiplex PCR, and its TCRdb copy is limited to in-frame clones, with some not included. The sample consists of approximately 150,000 clones, about 89% of them appearing once. The material sequenced was PBMCs. The source is a woman between 18 and 29 years old in good health and CMV-seropositive.

This chain links TRBV5-1 with TRBJ2-5, with 11 bases that match TRBD2. CDR3 length: 18 residues. The germline V gene has CDR1 SGHRS and CDR2 YFSETQ. Trimming at V came to 4 bases and at J to 4 bases, leaving 15 bases not matched to a gene. CDR3 coding DNA: TGCGCCAGCAGCGCGGGAGGGACTAGCGGCCGTGGCGGAGAGACCCAGTACTTC. Its translation is CASSAGGTSGRGGETQYF.

The V and J genes are TRBV5-4 and TRBJ1-2, with 8 bases identical to TRBD1. This CDR3 is built from 15 residues. The J segment lost 6 bases and the V segment lost 4 bases, leaving 11 bases of the junction unmatched. Germline V gene lookup returns CDR1 SGHNT and CDR2 YYREEE (reference sequence). The CDR3 reads CASSRRDRSSHGYTF. CDR3 DNA sequence: TGTGCCAGCAGCCGACGGGACAGGTCATCTCATGGCTACACCTTC.

The chain couples TRBV7-8 to TRBJ2-5; 13 bases are a match to TRBD2. Trimming at V came to 6 bases and at J to 5 bases, leaving 9 bases not matched to a gene. The CDR3 runs 16 residues. Germline CDR1 SGHVS, CDR2 FQNEAQ. CDR3 in amino acids: CASRELAGGPGETQYF. The DNA for the CDR3 is TGTGCCAGCAGGGAACTAGCGGGAGGGCCGGGTGAGACCCAGTACTTC.

This clone was observed a handful of times. The chain recombines TRBV5-4 with TRBJ2-1, with TRBD2 matching over 13 bases. The CDR3 covers 15 residues. CDR1 is SGHNT, CDR2 YYREEE, per germline (reference sequence). V shed 4 bases, J shed 8 bases, and the junction held 6 bases outside the gene matches. CDR3 region: CASSARLAGGHEQFF. In DNA, the CDR3 is TGTGCCAGCAGCGCTCGACTAGCGGGAGGCCATGAGCAGTTCTTC.

This clone was seen more than once but under ten times. J is TRBJ1-2 and V is TRBV29-1; 7 bases are shared with TRBD1. With 6 bases clipped from V and 3 bases from J, the junction kept 7 bases outside the gene matches. There are 13 residues in the CDR3. Germline CDR1 and CDR2: SQVTM and ANQGSEA. The CDR3 DNA sequence: TGCAGCGTCTGGGGAGACAGGGACTATGGCTACACCTTC. Translation gives CSVWGDRDYGYTF.

In this sample, this clone turned up once. This sequence joins TRBV7-2 and TRBJ1-2; 8 nucleotides match TRBD1. V shed 5 bases, J shed 1 base, and the junction held 6 bases outside the gene matches. This CDR3 has 15 residues. Per germline, CDR1 SGHTA and CDR2 FQGNSA. CDR3 sequence reads: CASSPGQGRNYGYTF. The CDR3 DNA follows: TGTGCCAGCAGCCCCGGACAGGGTCGTAACTATGGCTACACCTTC.

This chain connects TRBV5-6 to TRBJ2-5; 7 nucleotides line up with TRBD1. The CDR3 loop spans 14 amino acids. Germline CDR1 reads SGHDT; CDR2 reads YYEEEE. V trimming: 0 bases; J trimming: 3 bases; junction bases outside the gene matches: 2. The CDR3 DNA sequence: TGTGCCAGCAGCTTGGTAACAGGGGAAGAGACCCAGTACTTC. Translating gives CASSLVTGEETQYF.

The chain uses TRBV18 and TRBJ1-2; 9 bases line up with TRBD1. Per germline, CDR1 KGHSH and CDR2 LQKENI. V shed 1 base, J shed 6 bases, and the junction held 6 bases outside the gene matches. The CDR3 has 15 residues. CDR3: CASSPQDRGIDGYTF. DNA of the CDR3: TGTGCCAGCTCACCACAGGACAGGGGTATCGATGGCTACACCTTC.

This rearrangement joins TRBV28 to TRBJ2-3, with 9 positions matching TRBD2. CDR3 length: 14 amino acids. The junction had 2 bases not matched to a gene; V was cut back by 2 bases and J by 5 bases. Per the germline V gene, CDR1 is MDHEN and CDR2 is SYDVKM. DNA for the CDR3: TGTGCCAGCAGTTTAGGTAGCGGGAGAGATACGCAGTATTTT. Protein product: CASSLGSGRDTQYF.

This chain connects TRBV11-2 to TRBJ2-1; 10 bases agree with TRBD2. The germline CDR1 and CDR2 sequences are SGHAT and FQNNGV. V was clipped by 7 bases and J by 2 bases; unmatched bases: 5. CDR3 length equals 15 residues. CDR3 nucleotide sequence: TGTGCCAGCACCTCTAGCGGGAGTCCCTACAATGAGCAGTTCTTC. Translating gives CASTSSGSPYNEQFF.

This chain joins TRBV13 and TRBJ2-1; 7 nucleotides align to TRBD2. Per germline, CDR1 PRHDT and CDR2 FYEKMQ (reference sequence). V was pared by 4 bases and J by 0 bases, with 12 bases of the junction left unmatched. The CDR3 has 18 residues. The CDR3 region has the DNA TGTGCCAGCAGCTCCGGGCGCGGGAGAAGGGTCTCCTACAATGAGCAGTTCTTC. Its translation: CASSSGRGRRVSYNEQFF.

This chain joins TRBV29-1 and TRBJ2-3, with 8 bases identical to TRBD1. The germline V gene has CDR1 SQVTM and CDR2 ANQGSEA. With 8 bases clipped from V and 5 bases from J, the junction kept 9 bases outside the gene matches. The CDR3 is 13 residues long. The CDR3 here is CSMSRGQRDTQYF. In nucleotides, the CDR3 is TGCAGCATGAGCAGGGGGCAAAGAGATACGCAGTATTTT.

The chain combines TRBV6-5 with TRBJ2-5, with TRBD2 identical over 9 bases. From germline, CDR1 is MNHEY and CDR2 SVGAGI. The CDR3 has 15 amino acids. V lost 7 bases, J lost 5 bases, and 11 bases stayed unmatched. CDR3 sequence: CASTRKREVGETQYF. The CDR3 nucleotides read TGTGCCAGCACAAGAAAGCGGGAGGTCGGGGAGACCCAGTACTTC.

This chain connects TRBV9 to TRBJ2-2; a possible D gene is TRBD2 (5 bases). Germline V gene lookup returns CDR1 SGDLS and CDR2 YYNGEE. The CDR3 runs to 16 residues. Deletions cut 7 bases from V and 3 bases from J, with 19 bases between. The CDR3 loop reads CASGPEGQRHTGELFF. The CDR3 nucleotides read TGTGCCAGCGGTCCCGAGGGTCAGCGCCACACCGGGGAGCTGTTTTTT.

The V gene is TRBV12-5, the J gene TRBJ1-1, with TRBD1 matching over 7 bases. The CDR3 loop spans 13 amino acids. Germline-derived CDR1 and CDR2 are LGHNT and FRNRAP. J lost 8 bases, V lost 0 bases, and 3 bases had no gene match. The DNA of the CDR3 is TGTGCTAGTGGTTTGGTAGGGGGCGGGGAAGCTTTCTTT. This encodes CASGLVGGGEAFF.

The chain joins TRBV19 to TRBJ2-7, with D perhaps matching TRBD1 (6 bases). The CDR3 totals 15 residues. The germline V gene has CDR1 LNHDA and CDR2 SQIVND (reference sequence). V shed 3 bases and J shed 3 bases, with 15 bases lying between them. The CDR3 spells CASSMGAEGFYEQYF. DNA of the CDR3: TGTGCCAGTAGTATGGGGGCAGAGGGTTTCTACGAGCAGTACTTC.

This chain joins TRBV19 and TRBJ2-7; D is undetermined. CDR3 length equals 14 residues. Germline CDR1 is LNHDA and CDR2 is SQIVND (reference sequence). Trimming stripped 0 bases from V and 5 bases from J, with 11 bases between. CDR3: CASSIDQSADEQYF. The CDR3 region has the DNA TGTGCCAGTAGTATAGATCAAAGCGCGGACGAGCAGTACTTC.

Notes on this clone: The sample holds other DNA sequences that translate to the same CDR3. The V call is TRBV28, the J call TRBJ1-4; 7 bases line up with TRBD1. This CDR3 contains 15 residues. Trimming cost V 3 bases and J 3 bases; bases outside gene matches: 4. Germline CDR1 MDHEN, CDR2 SYDVKM. In DNA form, the CDR3 reads TGTGCCAGCAGTTTGGGGCAGGGGGCTAATGAAAAACTGTTTTTT. Its translation: CASSLGQGANEKLFF.

V is TRBV2 and J is TRBJ2-5; 8 bases are a match to TRBD2. The germline gives CDR1 SNHLY, CDR2 FYNNEI. V was pared by 6 bases and J by 1 base, with 7 bases of the junction left unmatched. CDR3 size: 15 residues. In nucleotides, the CDR3 is TGTGCCAGCAGGAAGATCCTAGCGGGCCAAGAGACCCAGTACTTC. This translates into CASRKILAGQETQYF.

The V call is TRBV20-1, the J call TRBJ2-7, with TRBD1 as a possible D gene (5 bases). The CDR3 totals 11 residues. Between the trimmed V and J ends, which lost 4 bases and 5 bases, there was a span of 9 bases. The germline gives CDR1 DFQATT, CDR2 SNEGSKA (reference sequence). Here the CDR3 reads CSAMLGDEQYF. CDR3 coding DNA: TGCAGTGCTATGTTAGGGGACGAGCAGTACTTC.